These T cell receptor beta chains were read from a single sample in a study of regulatory T cells in long-lasting Graves disease. In TCRdb, the multiplex PCR reads were re-called with MiXCR into one record per CDR3 protein. The table records 420,000 or so distinct CDR3 sequences, 20% to 30% of them present only once. The sample in question was peripheral blood mononuclear cells (PBMCs), obtained when the disease was refractory, from a patient treated with antithyroid drugs. All receptors come from a female donor with Graves disease. Each CDR3 is given with its conserved first and last residue.

>TRBV7-9
CASSPYQPNEQYF
>TRBV28
CASSQGSTDTQYF
>TRBV28
CASSLNKFGRENTEAFF
>TRBV24-1
CATSETGTGYFGYTF
>TRBV5-5
CASSPGSAGGVYEQYF
>TRBV12-3/TRBV12-4
CASSPGVAANTGELFF
>TRBV7-9
CASSWWTSGSSYEQYF
>TRBV5-6
CASSLNGLSSYEQYF
>TRBV29-1
CSVAGLLGDEQFF
>TRBV30
CAWDRPTTEAFF
>TRBV3-1
CASSQDTGTADSGANVLTF
>TRBV6-1
CASSSGTVSNQPQHF
>TRBV27
CASSLNFRGTEAFF
>TRBV20-1
CSARGGTAVSGQPQHF
>TRBV7-2
CASSLALAGVFGTQYF
>TRBV7-2
CASRLAGVGTQYF
>TRBV5-1
CASRLGTRESAFF
>TRBV5-1
CASKVDIATNEKLFF
>TRBV20-1
CSARSGREDSEEQYF
>TRBV6-1
CASTKGQLYEQYF
>TRBV6-1
CASRWGTGSAEAFF
>TRBV7-9
CASSFLSFGGGSYGYTF
>TRBV6-5
CASSYPSGGTQYF
>TRBV11-2
CASSNVGKTGANVLTF
>TRBV20-1
CSAIAGTSTYNEQFF
>TRBV6-5
CASSSRGRGSTEAFF
>TRBV11-2
CASSSYQGRFDGYTF
>TRBV2
CASSEVRSPGAQYF
>TRBV3-1
CASTKRGRDGETQYF
>TRBV6-1
CASSGQGRRYGYEQYF
>TRBV27
CASSVLLNTEAFF
>TRBV28
CASSFGLAGGYSSYEQYF
>TRBV15
CATSKVSPSDYEQYF
>TRBV18
CASSTGTLQETQYF
>TRBV7-2
CASSLVRLLGQETQYF
>TRBV3-1
CASSQARGEAFF
>TRBV3-1
CASSRQGGTEAFF
>TRBV18
CASSPNPGNTEAFF
>TRBV9
CASSVEGTGELFF
>TRBV11-2
CASSPERAQETQYF
>TRBV12-3/TRBV12-4
CASSQISNTEAFF